The rows below give T cell receptor beta chains drawn from one sample of a study of cytomegalovirus exposure and HLA in healthy donors. Sequencing used immunoSEQ multiplex PCR; TCRdb keeps in-frame clones, though not all of them. The table shows around 210,000 clones, with around four fifths occurring only once. The material sequenced was PBMCs. These receptors originate from a boy between 5 and 17 years old in good health and CMV-seronegative. Each CDR3 is given with its conserved first and last residue. Fields, in order: D gene, clone size, V gene, J gene, CDR3 protein, CDR3 DNA. The D gene is left open where the match is weak. Clone size appears in some rows only: once, few, many, or a class for an expanded clone.

TRBD2	-	TRBV6-1	TRBJ2-1	CASRLKRDSYNEQFF	TGTGCCAGCCGTTTGAAGCGGGACTCCTACAATGAGCAGTTCTTC
-	-	TRBV11-3	TRBJ2-7	CASSSREVRSYEQYF	TGTGCCAGCAGCTCTCGGGAAGTTCGCTCCTACGAGCAGTACTTC
-	-	TRBV30	TRBJ2-5	CAWSHDREVKTQYF	TGTGCCTGGAGCCATGACAGGGAGGTTAAGACCCAGTACTTC
-	-	TRBV29-1	TRBJ1-4	CSVEVAATNEKLFF	TGCAGCGTTGAAGTGGCAGCAACTAATGAAAAACTGTTTTTT
TRBD2	-	TRBV5-6	TRBJ2-7	CASSFDWSGISSYEQYF	TGTGCCAGCAGCTTCGATTGGAGCGGGATTAGCTCCTACGAGCAGTACTTC
-	-	TRBV30	TRBJ1-1	CAWSGGPGGDTEAFF	TGTGCCTGGAGCGGGGGTCCAGGCGGGGACACTGAAGCTTTCTTT
TRBD2	once	TRBV7-2	TRBJ2-3	CASSQTSGGFTDTQYF	TGTGCCAGCAGCCAGACTAGCGGGGGGTTCACAGATACGCAGTATTTT
-	once	TRBV2	TRBJ2-5	CASSETRGMETQYF	TGTGCCAGCAGTGAAACCCGGGGGATGGAGACCCAGTACTTC
-	-	TRBV19	TRBJ1-5	CASSIDGSHSNQPQHF	TGTGCCAGTAGTATTGATGGCAGTCATAGCAATCAGCCCCAGCATTTT
TRBD1	-	TRBV5-6	TRBJ2-7	CASSPGRDRYYEQYF	TGTGCCAGCAGCCCGGGCCGGGACAGATACTACGAGCAGTACTTC
-	-	TRBV30	TRBJ1-5	CAWSVQSDQPQHF	TGTGCCTGGAGTGTACAATCAGATCAGCCCCAGCATTTT
-	-	TRBV7-8	TRBJ2-6	CASSLARVAGRASGANVLTF	TGTGCCAGCAGCTTAGCGAGGGTGGCAGGTCGGGCATCTGGGGCCAACGTCCTGACTTTC
TRBD2	-	TRBV19	TRBJ2-5	CASSMLAGETQYF	TGTGCCAGTAGTATGCTAGCGGGAGAGACCCAGTACTTC